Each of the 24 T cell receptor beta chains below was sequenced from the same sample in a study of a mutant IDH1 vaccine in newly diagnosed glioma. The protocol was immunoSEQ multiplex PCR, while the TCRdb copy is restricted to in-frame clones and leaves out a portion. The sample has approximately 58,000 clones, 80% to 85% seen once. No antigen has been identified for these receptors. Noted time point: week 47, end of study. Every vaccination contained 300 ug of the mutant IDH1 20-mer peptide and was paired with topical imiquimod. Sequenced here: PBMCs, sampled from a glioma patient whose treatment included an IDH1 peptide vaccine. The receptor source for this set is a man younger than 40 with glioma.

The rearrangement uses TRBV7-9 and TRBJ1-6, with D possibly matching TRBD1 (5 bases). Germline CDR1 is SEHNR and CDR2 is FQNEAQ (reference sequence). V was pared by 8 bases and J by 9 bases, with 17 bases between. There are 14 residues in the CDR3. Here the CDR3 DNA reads TGTGCCAGCGCTTTGGGGGGTTTCCGTTCACCCCTCCACTTT. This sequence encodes CASALGGFRSPLHF.

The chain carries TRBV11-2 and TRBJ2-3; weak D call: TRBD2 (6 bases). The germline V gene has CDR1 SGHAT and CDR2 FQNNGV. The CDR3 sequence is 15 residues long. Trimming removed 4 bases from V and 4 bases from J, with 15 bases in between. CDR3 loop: CASSSPGSSSDTQYF. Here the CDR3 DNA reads TGTGCCAGCAGCTCCCCCGGGAGCAGCTCAGATACGCAGTATTTT. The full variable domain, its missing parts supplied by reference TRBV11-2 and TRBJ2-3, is EAGVAQSPRYKIIEKRQSVAFWCNPISGHATLYWYQQILGQGPKLLIQFQNNGVVDDSQLPKDRFSAERLKGVDSTLKIQPAKLEDSAVYLCASSSPGSSSDTQYFGPGTRLTVL.

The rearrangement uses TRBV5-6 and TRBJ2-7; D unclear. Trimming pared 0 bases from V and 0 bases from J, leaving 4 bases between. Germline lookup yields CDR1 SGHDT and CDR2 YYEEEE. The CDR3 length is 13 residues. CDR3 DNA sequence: TGTGCCAGCAGCTTGGCCAGCTCCTACGAGCAGTACTTC. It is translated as CASSLASSYEQYF.

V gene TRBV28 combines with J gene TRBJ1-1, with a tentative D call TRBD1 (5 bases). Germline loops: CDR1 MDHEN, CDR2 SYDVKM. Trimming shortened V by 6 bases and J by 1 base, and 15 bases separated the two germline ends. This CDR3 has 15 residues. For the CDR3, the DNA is TGTGCCAGCAGGCCAGCCGGGACGGGGAACACTGAAGCTTTCTTT. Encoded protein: CASRPAGTGNTEAFF. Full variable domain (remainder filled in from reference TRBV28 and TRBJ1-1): DVKVTQSSRYLVKRTGEKVFLECVQDMDHENMFWYRQDPGLGLRLIYFSYDVKMKEKGDIPEGYSVSREKKERFSLILESASTNQTSMYLCASRPAGTGNTEAFFGQGTRLTVV.

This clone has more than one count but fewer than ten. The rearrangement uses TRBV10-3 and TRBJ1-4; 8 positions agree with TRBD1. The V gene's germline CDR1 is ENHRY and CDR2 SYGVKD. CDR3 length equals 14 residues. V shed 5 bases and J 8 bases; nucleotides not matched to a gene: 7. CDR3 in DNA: TGTGCCATCAGTCGACAGGGGAGTACCGAAAAACTGTTTTTT. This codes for CAISRQGSTEKLFF.

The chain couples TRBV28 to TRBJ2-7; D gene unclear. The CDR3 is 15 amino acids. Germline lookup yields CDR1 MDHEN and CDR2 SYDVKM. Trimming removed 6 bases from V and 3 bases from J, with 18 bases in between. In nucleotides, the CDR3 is TGTGCCAGCAGACCCCTCGGTTTCCAGCGCTACGAGCAGTACTTC. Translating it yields CASRPLGFQRYEQYF. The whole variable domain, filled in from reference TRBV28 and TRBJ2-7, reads DVKVTQSSRYLVKRTGEKVFLECVQDMDHENMFWYRQDPGLGLRLIYFSYDVKMKEKGDIPEGYSVSREKKERFSLILESASTNQTSMYLCASRPLGFQRYEQYFGPGTRLTVT.

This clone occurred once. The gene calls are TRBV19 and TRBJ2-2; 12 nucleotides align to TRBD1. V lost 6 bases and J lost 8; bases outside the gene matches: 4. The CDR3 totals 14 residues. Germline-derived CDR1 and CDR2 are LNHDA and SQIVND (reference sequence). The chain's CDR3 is CASRTGQGAGELFF. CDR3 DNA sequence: TGTGCCAGTAGAACGGGACAGGGGGCTGGGGAGCTGTTTTTT.

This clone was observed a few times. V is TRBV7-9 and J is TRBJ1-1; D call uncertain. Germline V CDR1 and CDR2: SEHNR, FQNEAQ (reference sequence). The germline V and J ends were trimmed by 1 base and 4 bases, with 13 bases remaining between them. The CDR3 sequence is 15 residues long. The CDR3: CASSLGVGVITEAFF. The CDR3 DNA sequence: TGTGCCAGCAGCTTAGGAGTCGGGGTAATCACTGAAGCTTTCTTT. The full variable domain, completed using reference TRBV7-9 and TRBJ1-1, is DTGVSQNPRHKITKRGQNVTFRCDPISEHNRLYWYRQTLGQGPEFLTYFQNEAQLEKSRLLSDRFSAERPKGSFSTLEIQRTEQGDSAMYLCASSLGVGVITEAFFGQGTRLTVV.

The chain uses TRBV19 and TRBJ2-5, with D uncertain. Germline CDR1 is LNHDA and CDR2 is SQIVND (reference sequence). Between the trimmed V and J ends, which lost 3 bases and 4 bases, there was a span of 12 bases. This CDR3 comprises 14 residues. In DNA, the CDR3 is TGTGCCAGTAGTATTTCTACTGCGAGAGAGACCCAGTACTTC. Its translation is CASSISTARETQYF.

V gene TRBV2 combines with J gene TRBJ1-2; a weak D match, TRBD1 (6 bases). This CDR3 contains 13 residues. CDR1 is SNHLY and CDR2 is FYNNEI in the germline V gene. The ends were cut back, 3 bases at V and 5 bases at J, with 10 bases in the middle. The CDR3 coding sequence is TGTGCCAGCAGTGACGGGGGGCCTTATGGCTACACCTTC. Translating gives CASSDGGPYGYTF. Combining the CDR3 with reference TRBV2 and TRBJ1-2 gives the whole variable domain EPEVTQTPSHQVTQMGQEVILRCVPISNHLYFYWYRQILGQKVEFLVSFYNNEISEKSEIFDDQFSVERPDGSNFTLKIRSTKLEDSAMYFCASSDGGPYGYTFGSGTRLTVV.

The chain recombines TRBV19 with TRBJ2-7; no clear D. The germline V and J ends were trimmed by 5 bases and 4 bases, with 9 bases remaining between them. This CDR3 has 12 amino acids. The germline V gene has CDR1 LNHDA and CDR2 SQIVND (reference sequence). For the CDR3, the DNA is TGTGCCAGTAGTTCTGAAGGGTACGAGCAGTACTTC. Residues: CASSSEGYEQYF.

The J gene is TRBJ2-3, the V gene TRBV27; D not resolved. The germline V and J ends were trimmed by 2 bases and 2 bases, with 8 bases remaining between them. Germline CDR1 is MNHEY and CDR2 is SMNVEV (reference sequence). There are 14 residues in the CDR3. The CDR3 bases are TGTGCCAGCAGTTTAGAGGTCAACACAGATACGCAGTATTTT. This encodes CASSLEVNTDTQYF.

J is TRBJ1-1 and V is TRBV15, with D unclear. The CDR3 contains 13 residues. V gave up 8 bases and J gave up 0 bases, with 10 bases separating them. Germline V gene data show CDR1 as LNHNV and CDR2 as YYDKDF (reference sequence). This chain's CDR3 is CATGFGLNTEAFF. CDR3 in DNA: TGTGCCACCGGTTTCGGTCTGAACACTGAAGCTTTCTTT.

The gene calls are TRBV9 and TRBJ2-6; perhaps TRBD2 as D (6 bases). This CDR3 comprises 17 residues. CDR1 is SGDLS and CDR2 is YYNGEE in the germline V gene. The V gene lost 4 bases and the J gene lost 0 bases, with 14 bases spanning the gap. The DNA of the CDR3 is TGTGCCAGCAGCAGGAGGGACGGGACCTCTGGGGCCAACGTCCTGACTTTC. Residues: CASSRRDGTSGANVLTF. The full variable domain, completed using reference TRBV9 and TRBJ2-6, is DSGVTQTPKHLITATGQRVTLRCSPRSGDLSVYWYQQSLDQGLQFLIQYYNGEERAKGNILERFSAQQFPDLHSELNLSSLELGDSALYFCASSRRDGTSGANVLTFGAGSRLTVL.

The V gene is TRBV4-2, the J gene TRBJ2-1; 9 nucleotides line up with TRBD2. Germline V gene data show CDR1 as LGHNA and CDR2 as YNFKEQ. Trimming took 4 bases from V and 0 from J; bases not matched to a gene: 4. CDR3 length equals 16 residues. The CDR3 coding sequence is TGTGCCAGCAGCCCCCGGACTAGCGCCTCCTACAATGAGCAGTTCTTC. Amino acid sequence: CASSPRTSASYNEQFF.

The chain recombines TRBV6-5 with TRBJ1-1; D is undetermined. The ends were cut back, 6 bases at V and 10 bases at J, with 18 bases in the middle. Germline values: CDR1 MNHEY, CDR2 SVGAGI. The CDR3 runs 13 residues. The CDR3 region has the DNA TGTGCCAGCAGCCTGGGTGTCGGACTCGGAGCTTTCTTT. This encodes CASSLGVGLGAFF.

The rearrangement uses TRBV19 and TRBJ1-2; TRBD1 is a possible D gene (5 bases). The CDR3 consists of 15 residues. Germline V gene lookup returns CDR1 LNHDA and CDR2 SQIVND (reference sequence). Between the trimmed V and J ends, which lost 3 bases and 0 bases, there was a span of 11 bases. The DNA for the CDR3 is TGTGCCAGTAGTATGGGACGGACAACTAACTATGGCTACACCTTC. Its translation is CASSMGRTTNYGYTF.

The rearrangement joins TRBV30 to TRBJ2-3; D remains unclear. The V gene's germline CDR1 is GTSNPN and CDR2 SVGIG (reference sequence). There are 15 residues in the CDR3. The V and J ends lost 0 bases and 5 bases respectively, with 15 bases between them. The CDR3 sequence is CAWSVFGRRGDTQYF. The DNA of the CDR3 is TGTGCCTGGAGTGTATTTGGCCGTCGAGGAGATACGCAGTATTTT.

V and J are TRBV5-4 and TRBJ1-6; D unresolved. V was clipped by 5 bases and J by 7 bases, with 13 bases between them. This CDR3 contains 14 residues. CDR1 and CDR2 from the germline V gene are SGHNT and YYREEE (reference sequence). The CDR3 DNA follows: TGTGCCAGCAGTTATAGTGGAGGGAATTCACCCCTCCACTTT. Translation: CASSYSGGNSPLHF.

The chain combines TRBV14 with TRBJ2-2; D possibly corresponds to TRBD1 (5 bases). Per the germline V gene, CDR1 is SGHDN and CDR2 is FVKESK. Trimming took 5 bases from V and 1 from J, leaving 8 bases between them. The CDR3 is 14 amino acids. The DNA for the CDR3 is TGTGCCAGCAGCGACAGCCTGAACACCGGGGAGCTGTTTTTT. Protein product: CASSDSLNTGELFF.

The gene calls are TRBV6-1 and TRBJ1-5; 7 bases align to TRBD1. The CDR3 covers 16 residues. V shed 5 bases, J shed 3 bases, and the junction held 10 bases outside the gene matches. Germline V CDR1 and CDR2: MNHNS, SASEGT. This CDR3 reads CASSKGGWESNQPQHF. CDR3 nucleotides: TGTGCCAGCAGTAAAGGGGGCTGGGAATCCAATCAGCCCCAGCATTTT.

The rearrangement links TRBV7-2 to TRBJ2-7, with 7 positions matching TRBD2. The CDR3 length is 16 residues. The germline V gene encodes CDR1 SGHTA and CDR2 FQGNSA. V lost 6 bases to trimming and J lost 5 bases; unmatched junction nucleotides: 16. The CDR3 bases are TGTGCCAGCAGACCAAGGATAAGCACTAGCGCCCACGAGCAGTACTTC. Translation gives CASRPRISTSAHEQYF.

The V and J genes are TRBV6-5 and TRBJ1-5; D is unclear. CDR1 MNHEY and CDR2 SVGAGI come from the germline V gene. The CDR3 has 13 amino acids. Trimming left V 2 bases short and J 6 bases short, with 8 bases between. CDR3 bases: TGTGCCAGCAGTTACAGGGAGGGTCAGCCCCAGCATTTT. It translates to CASSYREGQPQHF.

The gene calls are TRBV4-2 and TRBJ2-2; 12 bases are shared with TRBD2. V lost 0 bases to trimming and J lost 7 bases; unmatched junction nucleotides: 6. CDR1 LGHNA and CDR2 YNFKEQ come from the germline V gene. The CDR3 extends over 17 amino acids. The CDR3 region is CASSQDPSGGVLGELFF. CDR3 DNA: TGTGCCAGCAGCCAAGATCCTAGCGGGGGGGTCCTCGGGGAGCTGTTTTTT.